This entry describes one T cell receptor (beta chain). Antigen unknown. This PCR relied on a set of 60 Vbeta primers and 13 Jbeta primers. Profiled with immunoSEQ multiplex PCR; TCRdb holds only in-frame clones, not every one. The repertoire has some 150,000 clones, roughly 79% of them found once; the top ten carry approximately 2.8%. This record comes from a study of cytomegalovirus exposure and HLA in healthy donors. Findings and limits, study-wide: In vitro testing confirmed a few CMV-associated chains as specific for CMV antigens.

Germline CDR1 and CDR2: MDHEN and SYDVKM. This CDR3 has 15 amino acids. The trim removed 6 bases at V and 6 bases at J, leaving 8 bases unmatched. Sequenced input: PBMCs. The genes are TRBV28 and TRBJ1-6, with 7 bases identical to TRBD1. This TCR was sampled from a young man in good health and CMV-seronegative. The CDR3 DNA follows: TGTGCCAGCAGGCCCGAAGACAGGGTTAATTCACCCCTCCACTTT. Protein: CASRPEDRVNSPLHF.